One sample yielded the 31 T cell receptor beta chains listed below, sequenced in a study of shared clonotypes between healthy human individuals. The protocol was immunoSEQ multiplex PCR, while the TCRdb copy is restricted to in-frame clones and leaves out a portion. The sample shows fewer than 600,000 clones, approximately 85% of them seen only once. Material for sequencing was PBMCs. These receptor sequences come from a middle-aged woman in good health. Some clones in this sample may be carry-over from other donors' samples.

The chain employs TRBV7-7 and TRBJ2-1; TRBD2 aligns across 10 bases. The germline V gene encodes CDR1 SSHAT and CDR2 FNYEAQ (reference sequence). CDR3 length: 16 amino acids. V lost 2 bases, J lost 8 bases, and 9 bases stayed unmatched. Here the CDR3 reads CASSLSIAGGGDEQFF. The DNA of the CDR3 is TGTGCCAGCAGCTTATCGATAGCGGGAGGTGGGGATGAGCAGTTCTTC.

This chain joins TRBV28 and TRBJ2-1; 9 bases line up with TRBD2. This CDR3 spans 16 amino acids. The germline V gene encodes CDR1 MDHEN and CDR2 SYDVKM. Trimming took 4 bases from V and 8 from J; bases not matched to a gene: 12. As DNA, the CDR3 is TGTGCCAGCAGTTCCCCCGGCGGGAGGGGATTTTATGAGCAGTTCTTC. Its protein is CASSSPGGRGFYEQFF.

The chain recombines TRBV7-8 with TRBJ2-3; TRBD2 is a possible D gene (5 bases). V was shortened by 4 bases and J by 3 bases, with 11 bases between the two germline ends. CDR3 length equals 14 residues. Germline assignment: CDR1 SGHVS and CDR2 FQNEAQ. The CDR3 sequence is CASSSLGVTDTQYF. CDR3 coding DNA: TGTGCCAGCAGCTCTCTCGGGGTGACAGATACGCAGTATTTT.

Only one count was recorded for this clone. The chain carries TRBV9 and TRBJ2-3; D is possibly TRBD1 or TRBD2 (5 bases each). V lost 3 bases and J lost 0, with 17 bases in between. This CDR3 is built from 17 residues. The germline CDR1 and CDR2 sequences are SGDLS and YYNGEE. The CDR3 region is CASSAQWGIGSTDTQYF. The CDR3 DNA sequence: TGTGCCAGCAGCGCCCAATGGGGGATAGGCAGCACAGATACGCAGTATTTT.

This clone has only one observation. CDR3 sequence: CASSQDVNQPQHF. CDR3 bases: TGCGCCAGCAGCCAAGATGTCAATCAGCCCCAGCATTTT. The chain is built from TRBV4-3 and TRBJ1-5; D call uncertain. The CDR3 covers 13 residues. V was shortened by 0 bases and J by 3 bases, with 3 bases between the two germline ends. Germline V gene sequence: CDR1 LGHNA, CDR2 YSLEER.

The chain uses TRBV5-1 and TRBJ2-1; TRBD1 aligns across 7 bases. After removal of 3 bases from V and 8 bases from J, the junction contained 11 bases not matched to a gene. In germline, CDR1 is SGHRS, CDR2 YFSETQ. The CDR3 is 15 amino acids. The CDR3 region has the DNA TGCGCCAGCAGCTCACAGGGGCCGCAAGCCCATGAGCAGTTCTTC. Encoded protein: CASSSQGPQAHEQFF. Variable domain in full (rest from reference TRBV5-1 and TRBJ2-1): KAGVTQTPRYLIKTRGQQVTLSCSPISGHRSVSWYQQTPGQGLQFLFEYFSETQRNKGNFPGRFSGRQFSNSRSEMNVSTLELGDSALYLCASSSQGPQAHEQFFGPGTRLTVL.

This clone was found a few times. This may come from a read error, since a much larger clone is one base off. CDR3 in DNA: TGTGCCAGTAGTATAAGGGGCACTGAAGCTTTCTTT. It translates to CASSIRGTEAFF. The V and J genes are TRBV19 and TRBJ1-1; the D gene is possibly TRBD1 (5 bases). In germline, CDR1 is LNHDA, CDR2 SQIVND (reference sequence). This CDR3 spans 12 amino acids. The V and J ends lost 2 bases and 4 bases respectively, with 5 bases between them.

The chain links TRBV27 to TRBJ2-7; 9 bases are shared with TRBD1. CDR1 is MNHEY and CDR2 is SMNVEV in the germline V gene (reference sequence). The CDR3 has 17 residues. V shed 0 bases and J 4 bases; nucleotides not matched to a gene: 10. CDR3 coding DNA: TGTGCCAGCAGTTTATCCATGTACCGGGACAGGGAGTACGAGCAGTACTTC. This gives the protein CASSLSMYRDREYEQYF.

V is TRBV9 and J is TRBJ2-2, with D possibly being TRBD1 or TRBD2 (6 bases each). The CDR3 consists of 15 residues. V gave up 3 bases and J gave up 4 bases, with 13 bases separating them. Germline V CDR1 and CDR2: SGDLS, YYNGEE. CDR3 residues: CASSGGGMVTGELFF. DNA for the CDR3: TGTGCCAGCAGCGGAGGGGGGATGGTCACCGGGGAGCTGTTTTTT. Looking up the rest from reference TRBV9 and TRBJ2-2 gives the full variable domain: DSGVTQTPKHLITATGQRVTLRCSPRSGDLSVYWYQQSLDQGLQFLIQYYNGEERAKGNILERFSAQQFPDLHSELNLSSLELGDSALYFCASSGGGMVTGELFFGEGSRLTVL.

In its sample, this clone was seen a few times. Written as DNA, the CDR3 is TGCAGCGTGGCAAGTGACACGAACACTGAAGCTTTCTTT. It codes for CSVASDTNTEAFF. The chain recombines TRBV29-1 with TRBJ1-1; D gene uncertain. This CDR3 spans 13 amino acids. Germline V CDR1 and CDR2: SQVTM, ANQGSEA. V was trimmed by 6 bases and J by 1 base, leaving 12 bases between them. Supplemented by reference TRBV29-1 and TRBJ1-1, the full variable domain reads SAVISQKPSRDICQRGTSLTIQCQVDSQVTMMFWYRQQPGQSLTLIATANQGSEATYESGFVIDKFPISRPNLTFSTLTVSNMSPEDSSIYLCSVASDTNTEAFFGQGTRLTVV.

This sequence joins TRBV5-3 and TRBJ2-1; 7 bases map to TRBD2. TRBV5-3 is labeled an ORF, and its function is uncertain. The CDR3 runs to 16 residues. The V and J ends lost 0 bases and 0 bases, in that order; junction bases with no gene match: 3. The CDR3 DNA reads TGTGCCAGAAGCTTGGCTGGGAGGGACTCCTACAATGAGCAGTTCTTC. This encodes CARSLAGRDSYNEQFF.

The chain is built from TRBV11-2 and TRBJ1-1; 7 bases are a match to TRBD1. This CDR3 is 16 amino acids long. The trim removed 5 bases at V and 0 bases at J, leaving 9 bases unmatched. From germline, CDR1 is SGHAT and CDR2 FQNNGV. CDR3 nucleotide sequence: TGTGCCAGCAGCCCACACCCGGGACAGATGAACACTGAAGCTTTCTTT. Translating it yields CASSPHPGQMNTEAFF.

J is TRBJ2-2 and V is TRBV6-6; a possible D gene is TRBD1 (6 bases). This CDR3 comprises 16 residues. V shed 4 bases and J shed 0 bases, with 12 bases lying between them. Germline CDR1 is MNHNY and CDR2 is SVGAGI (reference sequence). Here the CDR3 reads CASSSSGTSNTGELFF. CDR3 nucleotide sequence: TGTGCCAGCAGTTCCTCCGGGACATCGAACACCGGGGAGCTGTTTTTT.

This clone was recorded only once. The CDR3 bases are TGTGCCAGCAGCGTAGAAGCCCGGGGACAGTTCTACGAGCAGTACTTC. Translating gives CASSVEARGQFYEQYF. The genes are TRBV9 and TRBJ2-7; TRBD1 aligns across 7 bases. After removal of 0 bases from V and 3 bases from J, the junction contained 9 bases not matched to a gene. The CDR3 consists of 16 residues. The germline CDR1 and CDR2 sequences are SGDLS and YYNGEE.

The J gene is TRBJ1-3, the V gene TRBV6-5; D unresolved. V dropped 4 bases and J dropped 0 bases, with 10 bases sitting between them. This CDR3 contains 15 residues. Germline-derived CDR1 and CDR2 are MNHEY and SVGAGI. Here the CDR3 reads CASSSLRSSGNTIYF. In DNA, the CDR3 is TGTGCCAGCAGTTCCCTGAGGAGCTCTGGAAACACCATATATTTT.

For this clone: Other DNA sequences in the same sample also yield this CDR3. CDR3 DNA: TGTGCCAGCAGTGGCGGGGGTAGCAATCAGCCCCAGCATTTT. Translated: CASSGGGSNQPQHF. This chain joins TRBV2 and TRBJ1-5, with D possibly being TRBD1 (5 bases). V shed 4 bases and J shed 0 bases, with 7 bases lying between them. CDR1 SNHLY and CDR2 FYNNEI come from the germline V gene. The CDR3 is 14 amino acids.

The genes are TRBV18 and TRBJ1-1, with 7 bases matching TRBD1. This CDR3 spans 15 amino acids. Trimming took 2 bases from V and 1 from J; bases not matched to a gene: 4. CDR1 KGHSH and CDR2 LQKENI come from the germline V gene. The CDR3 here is CASSPSRQGNTEAFF. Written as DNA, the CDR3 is TGTGCCAGCTCACCATCCAGACAGGGGAACACTGAAGCTTTCTTT.

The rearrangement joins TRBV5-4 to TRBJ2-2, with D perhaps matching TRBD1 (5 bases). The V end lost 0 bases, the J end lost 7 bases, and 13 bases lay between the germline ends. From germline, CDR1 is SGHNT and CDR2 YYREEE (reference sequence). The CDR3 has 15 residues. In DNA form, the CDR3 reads TGTGCCAGCAGCTTGGGGCAGGGTGCAGACGGGGAGCTGTTTTTT. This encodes CASSLGQGADGELFF.

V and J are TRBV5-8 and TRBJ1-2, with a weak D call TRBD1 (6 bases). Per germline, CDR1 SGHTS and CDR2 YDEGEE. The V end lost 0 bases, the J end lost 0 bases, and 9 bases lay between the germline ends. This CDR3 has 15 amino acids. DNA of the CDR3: TGTGCCAGCAGCTTGGTTTCAGGGGCTAACTATGGCTACACCTTC. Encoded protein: CASSLVSGANYGYTF.

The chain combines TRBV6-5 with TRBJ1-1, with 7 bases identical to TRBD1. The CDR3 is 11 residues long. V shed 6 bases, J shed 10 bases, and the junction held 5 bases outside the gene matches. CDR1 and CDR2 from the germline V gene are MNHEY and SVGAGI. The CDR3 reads CASRQTGRAFF. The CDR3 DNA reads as TGTGCCAGCAGGCAGACAGGGAGAGCTTTCTTT.

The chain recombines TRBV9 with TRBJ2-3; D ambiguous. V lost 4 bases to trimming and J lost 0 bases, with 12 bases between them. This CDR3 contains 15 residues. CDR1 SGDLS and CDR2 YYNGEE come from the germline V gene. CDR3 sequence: CASSPPAVSTDTQYF. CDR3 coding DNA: TGTGCCAGCAGCCCCCCGGCGGTGAGCACAGATACGCAGTATTTT. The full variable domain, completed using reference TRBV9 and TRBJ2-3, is DSGVTQTPKHLITATGQRVTLRCSPRSGDLSVYWYQQSLDQGLQFLIQYYNGEERAKGNILERFSAQQFPDLHSELNLSSLELGDSALYFCASSPPAVSTDTQYFGPGTRLTVL.

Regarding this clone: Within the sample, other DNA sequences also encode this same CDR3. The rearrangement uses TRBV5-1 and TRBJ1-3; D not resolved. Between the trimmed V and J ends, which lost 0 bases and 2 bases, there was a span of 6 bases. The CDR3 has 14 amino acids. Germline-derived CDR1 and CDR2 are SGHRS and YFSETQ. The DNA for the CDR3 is TGCGCCAGCAGCTTGGCCGGAACTGGAAACACCATATATTTT. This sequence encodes CASSLAGTGNTIYF.

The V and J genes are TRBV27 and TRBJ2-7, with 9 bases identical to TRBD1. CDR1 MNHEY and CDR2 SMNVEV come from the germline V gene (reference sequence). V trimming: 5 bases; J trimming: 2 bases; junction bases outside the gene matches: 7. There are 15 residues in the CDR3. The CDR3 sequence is CASSPLWTGAYEQYF. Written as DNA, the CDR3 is TGTGCCAGCAGTCCCCTATGGACAGGGGCCTACGAGCAGTACTTC.

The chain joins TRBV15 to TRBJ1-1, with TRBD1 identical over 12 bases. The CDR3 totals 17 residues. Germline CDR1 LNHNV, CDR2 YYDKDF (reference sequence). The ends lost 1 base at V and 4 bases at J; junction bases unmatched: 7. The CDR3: CATSRAGTGGAGTEAFF. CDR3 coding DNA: TGTGCCACCAGCAGAGCGGGGACAGGGGGCGCCGGCACTGAAGCTTTCTTT.

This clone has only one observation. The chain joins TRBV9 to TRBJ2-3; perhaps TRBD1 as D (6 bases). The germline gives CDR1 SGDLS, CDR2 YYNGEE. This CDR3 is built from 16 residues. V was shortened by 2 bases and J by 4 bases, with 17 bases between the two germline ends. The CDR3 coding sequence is TGTGCCAGCAGCGTGACAGGAGCTCCTATCCCAGATACGCAGTATTTT. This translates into CASSVTGAPIPDTQYF.

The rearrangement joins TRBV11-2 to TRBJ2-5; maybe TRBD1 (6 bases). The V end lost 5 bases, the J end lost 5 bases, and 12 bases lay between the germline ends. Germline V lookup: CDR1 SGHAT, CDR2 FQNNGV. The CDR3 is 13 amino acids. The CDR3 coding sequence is TGTGCCAGCAGCACCATTAGGGGGGAGACCCAGTACTTC. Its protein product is CASSTIRGETQYF. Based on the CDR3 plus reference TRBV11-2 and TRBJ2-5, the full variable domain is EAGVAQSPRYKIIEKRQSVAFWCNPISGHATLYWYQQILGQGPKLLIQFQNNGVVDDSQLPKDRFSAERLKGVDSTLKIQPAKLEDSAVYLCASSTIRGETQYFGPGTRLLVL.

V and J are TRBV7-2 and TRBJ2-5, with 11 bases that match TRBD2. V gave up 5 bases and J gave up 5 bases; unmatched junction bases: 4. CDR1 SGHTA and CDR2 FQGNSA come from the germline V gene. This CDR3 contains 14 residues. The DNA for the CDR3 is TGTGCCAGCAGCAGTAGCGGGAGGGCGGAGACCCAGTACTTC. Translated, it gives CASSSSGRAETQYF.

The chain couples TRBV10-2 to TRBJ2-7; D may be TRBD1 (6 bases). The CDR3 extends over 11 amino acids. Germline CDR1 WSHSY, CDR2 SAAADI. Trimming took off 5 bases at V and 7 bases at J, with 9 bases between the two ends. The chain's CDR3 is CASSSTGEQYF. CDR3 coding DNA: TGCGCCAGCAGTTCAACAGGGGAGCAGTACTTC.

CDR3 DNA sequence: TGTGCCAGTAGTCTCCAGTCGGGGCTAACTAATGAAAAACTGTTTTTT. Its protein is CASSLQSGLTNEKLFF. The chain has TRBV19 and TRBJ1-4, with TRBD1 as a possible D gene (5 bases). The CDR3 is made up of 16 amino acids. V was trimmed by 5 bases and J by 1 base, leaving 14 bases between them. The germline V gene encodes CDR1 LNHDA and CDR2 SQIVND (reference sequence).

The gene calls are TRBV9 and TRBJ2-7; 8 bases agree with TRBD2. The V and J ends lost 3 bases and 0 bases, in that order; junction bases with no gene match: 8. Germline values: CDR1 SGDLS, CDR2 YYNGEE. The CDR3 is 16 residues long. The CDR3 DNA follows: TGTGCCAGCAGCGCCACTAGCGGAGTAAGCTCCTACGAGCAGTACTTC. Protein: CASSATSGVSSYEQYF.

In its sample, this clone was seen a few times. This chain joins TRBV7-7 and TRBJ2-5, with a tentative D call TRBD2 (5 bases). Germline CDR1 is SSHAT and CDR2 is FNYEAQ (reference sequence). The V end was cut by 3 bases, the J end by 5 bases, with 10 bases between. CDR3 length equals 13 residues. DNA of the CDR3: TGTGCCAGCAGCTTGAGGGAGAGGGAGACCCAGTACTTC. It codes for CASSLRERETQYF.